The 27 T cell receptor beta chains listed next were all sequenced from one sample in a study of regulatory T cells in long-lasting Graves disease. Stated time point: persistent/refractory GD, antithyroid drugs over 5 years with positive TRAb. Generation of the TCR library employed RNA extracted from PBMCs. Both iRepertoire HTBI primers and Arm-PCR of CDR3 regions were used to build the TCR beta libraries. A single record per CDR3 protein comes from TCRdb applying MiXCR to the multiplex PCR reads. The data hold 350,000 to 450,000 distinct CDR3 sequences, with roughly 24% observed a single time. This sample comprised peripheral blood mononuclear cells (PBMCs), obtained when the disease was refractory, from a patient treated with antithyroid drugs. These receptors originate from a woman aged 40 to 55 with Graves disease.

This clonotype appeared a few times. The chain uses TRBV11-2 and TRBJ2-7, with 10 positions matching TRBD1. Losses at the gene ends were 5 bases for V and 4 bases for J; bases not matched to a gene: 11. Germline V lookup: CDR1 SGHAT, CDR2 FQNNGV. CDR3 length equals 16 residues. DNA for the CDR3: TGTGCCAGCAGCGGACTCGTCGGGACAGGGGTATACGAGCAGTACTTC. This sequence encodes CASSGLVGTGVYEQYF.

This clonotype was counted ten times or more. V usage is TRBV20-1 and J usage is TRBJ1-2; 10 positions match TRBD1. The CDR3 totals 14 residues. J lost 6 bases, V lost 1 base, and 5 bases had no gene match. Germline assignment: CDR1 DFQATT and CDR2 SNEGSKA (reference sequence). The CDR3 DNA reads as TGCAGTGCTAGAGGGGACAGGGGCGAGGATGGCTACACCTTC. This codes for CSARGDRGEDGYTF.

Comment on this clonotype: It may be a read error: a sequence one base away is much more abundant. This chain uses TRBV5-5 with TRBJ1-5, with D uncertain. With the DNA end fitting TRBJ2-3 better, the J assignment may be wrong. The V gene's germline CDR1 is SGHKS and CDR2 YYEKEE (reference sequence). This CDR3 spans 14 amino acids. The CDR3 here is CASSSTGLSQPQYF. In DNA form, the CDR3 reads TGTGCCAGCAGCTCAACGGGTCTTTCTCAGCCCCAGTATTTT.

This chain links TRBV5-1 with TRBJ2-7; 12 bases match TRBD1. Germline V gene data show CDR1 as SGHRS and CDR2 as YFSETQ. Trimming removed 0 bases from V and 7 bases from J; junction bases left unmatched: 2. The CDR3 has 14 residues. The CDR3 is CASSLGDRGLEQYF. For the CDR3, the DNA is TGCGCCAGCAGCTTGGGGGACAGGGGGCTTGAGCAGTACTTC. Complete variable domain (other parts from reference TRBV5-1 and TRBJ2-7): KAGVTQTPRYLIKTRGQQVTLSCSPISGHRSVSWYQQTPGQGLQFLFEYFSETQRNKGNFPGRFSGRQFSNSRSEMNVSTLELGDSALYLCASSLGDRGLEQYFGPGTRLTVT.

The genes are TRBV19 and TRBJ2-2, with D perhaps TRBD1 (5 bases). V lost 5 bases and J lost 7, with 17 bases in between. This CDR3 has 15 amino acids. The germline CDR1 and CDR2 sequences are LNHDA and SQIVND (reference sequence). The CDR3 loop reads CASSQAGKMIGELFF. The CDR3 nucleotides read TGTGCCAGTAGTCAGGCAGGGAAGATGATCGGGGAGCTGTTTTTT.

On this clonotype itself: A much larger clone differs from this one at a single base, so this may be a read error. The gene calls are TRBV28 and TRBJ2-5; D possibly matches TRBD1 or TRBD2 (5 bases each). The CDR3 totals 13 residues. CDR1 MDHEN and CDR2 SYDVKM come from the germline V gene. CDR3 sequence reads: CASRGPLQETQCF. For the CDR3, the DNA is TGTGCCAGCAGGGGACCCCTCCAAGAGACCCAGTGCTTC.

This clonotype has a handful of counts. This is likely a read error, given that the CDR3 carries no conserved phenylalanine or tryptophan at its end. The chain's CDR3 is CASTEPGVNNYGYTL. CDR3 bases: TGTGCCAGCACCGAACCGGGCGTTAATAACTATGGCTACACCCTC. The chain is built from TRBV28 and TRBJ1-2; no reliable D call. Trimming stripped 7 bases from V and 1 base from J, with 16 bases between. Germline V gene data show CDR1 as MDHEN and CDR2 as SYDVKM. This CDR3 is 15 amino acids long.

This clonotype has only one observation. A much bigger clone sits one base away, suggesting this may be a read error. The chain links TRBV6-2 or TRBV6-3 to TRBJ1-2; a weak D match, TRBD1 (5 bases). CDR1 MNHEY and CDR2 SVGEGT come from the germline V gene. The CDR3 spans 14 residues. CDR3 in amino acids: CASTLAEGGWGYAF. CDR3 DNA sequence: TGTGCCAGCACCCTCGCGGAGGGTGGATGGGGCTACGCCTTC.

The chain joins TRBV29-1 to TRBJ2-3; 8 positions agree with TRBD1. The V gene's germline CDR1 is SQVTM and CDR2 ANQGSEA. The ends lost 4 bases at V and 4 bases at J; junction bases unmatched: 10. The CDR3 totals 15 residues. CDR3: CSVARTGGGADTQYF. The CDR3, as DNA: TGCAGCGTTGCCCGTACAGGGGGAGGAGCAGATACGCAGTATTTT.

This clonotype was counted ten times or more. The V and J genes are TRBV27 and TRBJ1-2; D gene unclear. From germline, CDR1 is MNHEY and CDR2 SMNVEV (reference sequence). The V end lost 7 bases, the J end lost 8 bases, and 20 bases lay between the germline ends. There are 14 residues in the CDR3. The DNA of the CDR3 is TGTGCCAGCACCACCCAGTGGGCTTCTCCAGGCTACACCTTC. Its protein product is CASTTQWASPGYTF.

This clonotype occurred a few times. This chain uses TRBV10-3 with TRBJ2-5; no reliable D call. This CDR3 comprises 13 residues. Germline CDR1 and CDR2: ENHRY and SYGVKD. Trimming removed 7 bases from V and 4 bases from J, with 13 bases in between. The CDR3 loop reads CAIMSDFRETQYF. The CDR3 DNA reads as TGTGCCATCATGTCTGACTTTCGAGAGACCCAGTACTTC.

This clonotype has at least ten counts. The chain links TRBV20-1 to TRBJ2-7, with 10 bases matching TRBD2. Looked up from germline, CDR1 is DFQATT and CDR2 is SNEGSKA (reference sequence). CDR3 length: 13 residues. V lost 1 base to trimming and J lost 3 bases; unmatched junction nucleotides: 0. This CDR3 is CSARGLAGYEQYF. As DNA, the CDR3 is TGCAGTGCTAGAGGACTAGCGGGCTACGAGCAGTACTTC.

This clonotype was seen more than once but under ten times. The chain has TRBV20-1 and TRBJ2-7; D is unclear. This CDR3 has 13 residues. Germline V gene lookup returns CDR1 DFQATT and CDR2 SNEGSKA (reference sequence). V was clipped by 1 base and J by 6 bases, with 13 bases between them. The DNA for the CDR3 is TGCAGTGCTAGAGGCCCCCGTGCGCCCGAGCAGTACTTC. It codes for CSARGPRAPEQYF.

The CDR3 sequence is CASRLRGNEQFF. The CDR3 DNA follows: TGTGCCAGCAGGCTCAGGGGTAATGAGCAGTTCTTC. V gene TRBV28 combines with J gene TRBJ2-1; D might be TRBD1 (6 bases). The CDR3 consists of 12 residues. The V end was cut by 6 bases, the J end by 7 bases, with 10 bases between. The germline gives CDR1 MDHEN, CDR2 SYDVKM.

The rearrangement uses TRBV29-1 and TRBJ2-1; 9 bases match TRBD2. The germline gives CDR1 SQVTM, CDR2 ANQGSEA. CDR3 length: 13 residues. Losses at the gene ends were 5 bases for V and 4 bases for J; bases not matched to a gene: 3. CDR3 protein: CSVLTSGYNEQFF. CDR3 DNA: TGCAGCGTTTTGACTAGCGGTTACAATGAGCAGTTCTTC.

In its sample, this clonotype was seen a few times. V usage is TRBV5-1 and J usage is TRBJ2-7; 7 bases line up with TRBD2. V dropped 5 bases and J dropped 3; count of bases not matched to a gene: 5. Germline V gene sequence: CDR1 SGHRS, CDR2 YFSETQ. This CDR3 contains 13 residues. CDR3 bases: TGCGCCAGCAGTTACCAGCGGGGCTACGAGCAGTACTTC. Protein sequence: CASSYQRGYEQYF.

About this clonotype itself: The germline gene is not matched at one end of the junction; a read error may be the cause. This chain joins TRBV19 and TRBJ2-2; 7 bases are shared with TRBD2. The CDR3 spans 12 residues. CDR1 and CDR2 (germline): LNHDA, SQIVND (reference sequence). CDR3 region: CASSMGAREPFF. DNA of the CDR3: TGTGCCAGTAGTATGGGAGCGCGGGAGCCGTTTTTT.

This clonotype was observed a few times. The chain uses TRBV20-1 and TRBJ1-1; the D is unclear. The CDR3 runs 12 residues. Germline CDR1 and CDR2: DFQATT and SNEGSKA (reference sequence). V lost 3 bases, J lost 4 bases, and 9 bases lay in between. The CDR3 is CSARDAGTEAFF. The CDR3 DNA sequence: TGCAGTGCTAGGGATGCGGGCACTGAAGCTTTCTTT.

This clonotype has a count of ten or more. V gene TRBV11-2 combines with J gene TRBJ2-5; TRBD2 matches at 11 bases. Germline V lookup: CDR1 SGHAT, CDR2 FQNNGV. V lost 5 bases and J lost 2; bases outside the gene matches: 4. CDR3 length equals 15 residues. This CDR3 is CASSGTSGDQETQYF. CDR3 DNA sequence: TGTGCCAGCAGCGGGACTAGCGGAGATCAAGAGACCCAGTACTTC.

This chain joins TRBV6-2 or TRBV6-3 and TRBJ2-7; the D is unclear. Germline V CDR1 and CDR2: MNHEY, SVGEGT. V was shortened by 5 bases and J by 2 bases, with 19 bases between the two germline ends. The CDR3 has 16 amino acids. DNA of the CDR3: TGTGCCAGCAGTGCACTCTGTCGGACGGATCCCTACGAGCAGTACTTC. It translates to CASSALCRTDPYEQYF.

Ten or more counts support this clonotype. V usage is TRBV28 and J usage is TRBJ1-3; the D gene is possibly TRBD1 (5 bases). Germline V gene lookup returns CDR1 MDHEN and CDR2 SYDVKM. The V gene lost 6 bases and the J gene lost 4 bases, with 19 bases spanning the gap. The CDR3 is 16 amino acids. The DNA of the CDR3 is TGTGCCAGCAGCTACGGAACGACCCGGGGGGGAAACACCATATATTTT. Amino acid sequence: CASSYGTTRGGNTIYF.

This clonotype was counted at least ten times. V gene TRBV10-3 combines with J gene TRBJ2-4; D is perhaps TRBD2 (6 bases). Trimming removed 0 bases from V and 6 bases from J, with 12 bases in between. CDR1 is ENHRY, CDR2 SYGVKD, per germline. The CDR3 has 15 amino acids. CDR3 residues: CAISESGGIVNIQYF. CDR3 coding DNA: TGTGCCATCAGTGAGTCTGGCGGGATCGTAAACATTCAGTACTTC.

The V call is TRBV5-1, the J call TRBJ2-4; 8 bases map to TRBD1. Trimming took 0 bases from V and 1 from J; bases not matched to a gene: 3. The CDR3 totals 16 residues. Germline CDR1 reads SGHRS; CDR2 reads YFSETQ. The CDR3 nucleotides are TGCGCCAGCAGCTTGGGACAGGGGCAGGCCAAAAACATTCAGTACTTC. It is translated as CASSLGQGQAKNIQYF.

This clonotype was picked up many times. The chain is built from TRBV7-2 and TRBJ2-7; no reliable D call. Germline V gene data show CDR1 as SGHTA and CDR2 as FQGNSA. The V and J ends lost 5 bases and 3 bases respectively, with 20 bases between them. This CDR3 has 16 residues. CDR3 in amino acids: CASSASETTPGYEQYF. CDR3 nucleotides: TGTGCCAGCAGCGCTTCTGAGACGACCCCGGGCTACGAGCAGTACTTC.

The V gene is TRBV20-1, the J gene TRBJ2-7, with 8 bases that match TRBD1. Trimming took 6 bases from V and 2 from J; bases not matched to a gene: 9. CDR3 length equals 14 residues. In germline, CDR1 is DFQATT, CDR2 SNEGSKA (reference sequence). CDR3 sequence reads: CSADRDRQTYEQYF. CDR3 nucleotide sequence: TGCAGTGCCGACAGGGACAGGCAAACCTACGAGCAGTACTTC.

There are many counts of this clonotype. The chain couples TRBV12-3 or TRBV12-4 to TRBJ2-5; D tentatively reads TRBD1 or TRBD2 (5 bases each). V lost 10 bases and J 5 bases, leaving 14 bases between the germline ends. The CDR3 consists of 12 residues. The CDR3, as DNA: TGTGCCACCCTTGCCGAGGGGGAGACCCAGTACTTC. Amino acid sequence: CATLAEGETQYF.

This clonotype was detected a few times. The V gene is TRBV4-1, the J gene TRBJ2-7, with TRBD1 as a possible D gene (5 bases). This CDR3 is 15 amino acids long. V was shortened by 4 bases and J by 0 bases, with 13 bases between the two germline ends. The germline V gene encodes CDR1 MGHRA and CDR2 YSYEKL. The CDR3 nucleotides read TGCGCCAGCAGCCCTAGACAGACGAGCTCCTACGAGCAGTACTTC. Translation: CASSPRQTSSYEQYF.